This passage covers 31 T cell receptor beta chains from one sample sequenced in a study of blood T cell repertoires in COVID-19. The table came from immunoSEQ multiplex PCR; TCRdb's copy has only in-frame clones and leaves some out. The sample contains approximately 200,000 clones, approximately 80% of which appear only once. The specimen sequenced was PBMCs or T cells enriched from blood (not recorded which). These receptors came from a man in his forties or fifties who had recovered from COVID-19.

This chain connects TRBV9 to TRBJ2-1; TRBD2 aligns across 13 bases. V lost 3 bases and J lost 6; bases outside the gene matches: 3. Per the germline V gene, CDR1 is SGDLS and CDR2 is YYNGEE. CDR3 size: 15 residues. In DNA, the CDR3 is TGTGCCAGCAGCGGAACTAGCGGGGGGGCCAATGAGCAGTTCTTC. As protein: CASSGTSGGANEQFF.

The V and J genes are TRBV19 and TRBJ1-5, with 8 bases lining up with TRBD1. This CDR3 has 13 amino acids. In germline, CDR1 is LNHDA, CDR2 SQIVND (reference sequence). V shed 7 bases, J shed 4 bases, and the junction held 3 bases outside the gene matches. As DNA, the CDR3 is TGTGCCAGTAAGGACAGGGTTAATCAGCCCCAGCATTTT. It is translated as CASKDRVNQPQHF. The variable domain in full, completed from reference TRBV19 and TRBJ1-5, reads DGGITQSPKYLFRKEGQNVTLSCEQNLNHDAMYWYRQDPGQGLRLIYYSQIVNDFQKGDIAEGYSVSREKKESFPLTVTSAQKNPTAFYLCASKDRVNQPQHFGDGTRLSIL.

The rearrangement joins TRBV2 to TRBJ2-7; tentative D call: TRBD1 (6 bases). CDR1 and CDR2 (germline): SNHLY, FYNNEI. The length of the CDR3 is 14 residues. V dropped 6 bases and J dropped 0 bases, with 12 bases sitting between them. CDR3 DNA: TGTGCCAGCAGGGGGGCCGTTTACTCCTACGAGCAGTACTTC. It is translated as CASRGAVYSYEQYF.

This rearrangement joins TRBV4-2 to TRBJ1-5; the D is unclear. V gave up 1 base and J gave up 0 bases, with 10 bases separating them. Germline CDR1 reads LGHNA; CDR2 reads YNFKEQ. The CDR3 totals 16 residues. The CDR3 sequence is CASSQVDRNSNQPQHF. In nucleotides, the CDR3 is TGTGCCAGCAGCCAAGTAGATAGAAATAGCAATCAGCCCCAGCATTTT.

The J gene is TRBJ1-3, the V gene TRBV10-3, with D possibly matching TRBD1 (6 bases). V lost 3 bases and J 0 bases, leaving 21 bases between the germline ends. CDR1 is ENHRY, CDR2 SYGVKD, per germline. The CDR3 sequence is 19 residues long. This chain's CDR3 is CAISEVGQPSLGSGNTIYF. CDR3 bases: TGTGCCATCAGTGAAGTAGGACAGCCGAGTTTAGGCTCTGGAAACACCATATATTTT.

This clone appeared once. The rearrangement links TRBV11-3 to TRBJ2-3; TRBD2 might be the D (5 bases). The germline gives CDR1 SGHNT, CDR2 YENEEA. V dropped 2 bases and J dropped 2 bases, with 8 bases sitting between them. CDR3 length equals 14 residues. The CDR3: CASSLLATTDTQYF. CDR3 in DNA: TGTGCCAGCAGCTTATTAGCGACCACAGATACGCAGTATTTT.

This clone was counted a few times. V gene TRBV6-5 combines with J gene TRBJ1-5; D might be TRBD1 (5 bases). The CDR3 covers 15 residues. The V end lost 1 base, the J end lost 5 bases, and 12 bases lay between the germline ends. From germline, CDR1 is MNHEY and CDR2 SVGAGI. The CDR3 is CASSYYGGRDQPQHF. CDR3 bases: TGTGCCAGCAGTTACTACGGGGGGAGAGATCAGCCCCAGCATTTT.

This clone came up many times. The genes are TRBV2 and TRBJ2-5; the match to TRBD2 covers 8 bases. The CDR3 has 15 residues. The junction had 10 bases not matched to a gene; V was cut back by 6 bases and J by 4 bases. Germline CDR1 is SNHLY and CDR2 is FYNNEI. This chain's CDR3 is CASRVLGGGPETQYF. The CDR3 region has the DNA TGTGCCAGCAGGGTTCTGGGCGGGGGGCCAGAGACCCAGTACTTC. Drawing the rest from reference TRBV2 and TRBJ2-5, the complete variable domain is EPEVTQTPSHQVTQMGQEVILRCVPISNHLYFYWYRQILGQKVEFLVSFYNNEISEKSEIFDDQFSVERPDGSNFTLKIRSTKLEDSAMYFCASRVLGGGPETQYFGPGTRLLVL.

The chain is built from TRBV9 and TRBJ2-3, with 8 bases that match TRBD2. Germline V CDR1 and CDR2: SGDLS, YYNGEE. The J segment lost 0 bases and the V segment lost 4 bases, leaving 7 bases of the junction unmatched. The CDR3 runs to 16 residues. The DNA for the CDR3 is TGTGCCAGCAGCATTACTAGCGGAGGTAGCACAGATACGCAGTATTTT. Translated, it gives CASSITSGGSTDTQYF.

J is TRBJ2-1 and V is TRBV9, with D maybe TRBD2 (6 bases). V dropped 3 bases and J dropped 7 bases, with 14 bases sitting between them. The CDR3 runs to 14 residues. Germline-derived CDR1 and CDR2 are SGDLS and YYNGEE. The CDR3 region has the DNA TGTGCCAGCAGCGGGAGGGCCGAAGGGAATGAGCAGTTCTTC. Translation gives CASSGRAEGNEQFF. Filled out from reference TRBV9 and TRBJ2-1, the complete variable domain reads DSGVTQTPKHLITATGQRVTLRCSPRSGDLSVYWYQQSLDQGLQFLIQYYNGEERAKGNILERFSAQQFPDLHSELNLSSLELGDSALYFCASSGRAEGNEQFFGPGTRLTVL.

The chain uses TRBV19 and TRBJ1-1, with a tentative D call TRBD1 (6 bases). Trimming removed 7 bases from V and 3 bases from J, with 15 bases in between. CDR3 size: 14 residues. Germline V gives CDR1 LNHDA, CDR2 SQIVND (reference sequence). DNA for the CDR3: TGTGCCAGTACCTCAGGACAGCCCTACACTGAAGCTTTCTTT. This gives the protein CASTSGQPYTEAFF.

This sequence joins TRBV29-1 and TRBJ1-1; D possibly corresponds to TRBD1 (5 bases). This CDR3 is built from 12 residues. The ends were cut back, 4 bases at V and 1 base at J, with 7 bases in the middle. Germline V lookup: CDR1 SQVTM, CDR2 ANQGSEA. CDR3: CSVADRNTEAFF. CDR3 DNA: TGCAGCGTTGCCGACAGGAACACTGAAGCTTTCTTT.

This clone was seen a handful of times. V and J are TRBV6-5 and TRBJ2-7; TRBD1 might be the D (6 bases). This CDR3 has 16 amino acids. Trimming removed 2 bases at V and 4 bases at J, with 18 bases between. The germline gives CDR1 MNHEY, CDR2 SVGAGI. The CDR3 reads CASSYGAGTTRYEQYF. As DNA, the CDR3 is TGTGCCAGCAGTTACGGGGCCGGGACAACTCGATACGAGCAGTACTTC.

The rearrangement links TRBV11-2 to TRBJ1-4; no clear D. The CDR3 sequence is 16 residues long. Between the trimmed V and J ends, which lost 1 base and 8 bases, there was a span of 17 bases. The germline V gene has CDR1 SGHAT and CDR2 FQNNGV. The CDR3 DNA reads TGTGCCAGCAGCTTAGGTCGGGCTTCCGGAGGGGAAAAACTGTTTTTT. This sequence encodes CASSLGRASGGEKLFF.

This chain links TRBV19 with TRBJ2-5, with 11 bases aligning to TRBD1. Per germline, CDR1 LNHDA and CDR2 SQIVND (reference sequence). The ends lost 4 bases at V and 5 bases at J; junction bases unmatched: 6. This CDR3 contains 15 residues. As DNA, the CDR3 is TGTGCCAGTAGTAACACCGGGACAGGGGGGGAGACCCAGTACTTC. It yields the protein CASSNTGTGGETQYF.

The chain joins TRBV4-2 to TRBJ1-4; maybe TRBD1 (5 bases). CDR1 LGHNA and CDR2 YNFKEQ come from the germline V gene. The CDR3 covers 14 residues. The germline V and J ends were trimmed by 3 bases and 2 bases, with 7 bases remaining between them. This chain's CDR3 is CASSQGGTNEKLFF. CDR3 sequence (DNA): TGTGCCAGCAGCCAGGGGGGGACTAATGAAAAACTGTTTTTT.

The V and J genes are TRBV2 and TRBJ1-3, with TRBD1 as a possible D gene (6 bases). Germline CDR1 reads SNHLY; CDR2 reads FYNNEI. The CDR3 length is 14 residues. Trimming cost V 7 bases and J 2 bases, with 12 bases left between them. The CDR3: CASTKQGTGNTIYF. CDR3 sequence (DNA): TGTGCCAGCACCAAACAGGGTACTGGAAACACCATATATTTT. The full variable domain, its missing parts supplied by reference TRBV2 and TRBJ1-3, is EPEVTQTPSHQVTQMGQEVILRCVPISNHLYFYWYRQILGQKVEFLVSFYNNEISEKSEIFDDQFSVERPDGSNFTLKIRSTKLEDSAMYFCASTKQGTGNTIYFGEGSWLTVV.

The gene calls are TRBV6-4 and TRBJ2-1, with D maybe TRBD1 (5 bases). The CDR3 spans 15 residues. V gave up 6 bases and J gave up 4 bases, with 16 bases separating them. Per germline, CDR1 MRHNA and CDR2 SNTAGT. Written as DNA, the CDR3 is TGTGCCAGCAGCAAGGACCCCAGGGTGTACAATGAGCAGTTCTTC. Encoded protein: CASSKDPRVYNEQFF.

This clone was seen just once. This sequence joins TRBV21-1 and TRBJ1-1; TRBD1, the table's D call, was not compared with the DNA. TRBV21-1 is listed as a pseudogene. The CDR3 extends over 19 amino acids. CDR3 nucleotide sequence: TGTGCCAGCAGCAAAGTTTGGAGGGGGCGAGGAACGAAGAACACTGAAGCTTTCTTT. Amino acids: CASSKVWRGRGTKNTEAFF.

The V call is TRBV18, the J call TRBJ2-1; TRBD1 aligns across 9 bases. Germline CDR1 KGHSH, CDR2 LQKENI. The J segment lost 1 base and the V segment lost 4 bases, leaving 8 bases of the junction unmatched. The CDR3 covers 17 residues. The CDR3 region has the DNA TGTGCCAGCTCACGCTCGGGGACAGGGCTTTCCTACAATGAGCAGTTCTTC. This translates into CASSRSGTGLSYNEQFF.

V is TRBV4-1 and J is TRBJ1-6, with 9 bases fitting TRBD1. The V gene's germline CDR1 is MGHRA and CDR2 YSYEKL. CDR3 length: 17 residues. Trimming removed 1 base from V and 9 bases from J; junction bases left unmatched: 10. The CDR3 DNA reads TGCGCCAGCAGCCAAGTAATCGGGACAGGGTCTTCTTCACCCCTCCACTTT. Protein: CASSQVIGTGSSSPLHF.

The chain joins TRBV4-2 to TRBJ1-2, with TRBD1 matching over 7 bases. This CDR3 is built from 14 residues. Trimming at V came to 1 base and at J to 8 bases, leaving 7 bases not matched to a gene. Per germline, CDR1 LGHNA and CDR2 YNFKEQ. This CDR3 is CASSQVRGGEGYTF. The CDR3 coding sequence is TGTGCCAGCAGCCAAGTACGAGGGGGCGAAGGCTACACCTTC.

The CDR3 region has the DNA TGTGCCACCAGTGCCGGGAATCAGCCCCAGCATTTT. Its translation is CATSAGNQPQHF. The chain joins TRBV24-1 to TRBJ1-5; D not certain. The germline CDR1 and CDR2 sequences are KGHDR and SFDVKD. This CDR3 contains 12 residues. Trimming shortened V by 5 bases and J by 4 bases, and 5 bases separated the two germline ends.

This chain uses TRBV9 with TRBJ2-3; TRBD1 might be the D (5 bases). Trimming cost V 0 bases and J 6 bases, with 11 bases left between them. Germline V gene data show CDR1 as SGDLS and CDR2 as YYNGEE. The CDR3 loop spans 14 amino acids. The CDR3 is CASSVAARADTQYF. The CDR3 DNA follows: TGTGCCAGCAGCGTAGCTGCCAGGGCGGATACGCAGTATTTT.

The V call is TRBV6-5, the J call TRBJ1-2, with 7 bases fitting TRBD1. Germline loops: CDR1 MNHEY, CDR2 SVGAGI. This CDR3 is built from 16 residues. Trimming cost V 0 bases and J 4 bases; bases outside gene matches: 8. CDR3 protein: CASSYSGTVRSYGYTF. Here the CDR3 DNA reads TGTGCCAGCAGTTACTCCGGGACAGTGAGGTCCTATGGCTACACCTTC.

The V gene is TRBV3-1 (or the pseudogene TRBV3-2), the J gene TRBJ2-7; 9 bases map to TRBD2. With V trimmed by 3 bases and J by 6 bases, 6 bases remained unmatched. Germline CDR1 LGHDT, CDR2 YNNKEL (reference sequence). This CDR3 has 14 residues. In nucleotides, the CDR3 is TGTGCCAGCAGCCATGCGGGAGGGCCGGGCGAGCAGTACTTC. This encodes CASSHAGGPGEQYF.

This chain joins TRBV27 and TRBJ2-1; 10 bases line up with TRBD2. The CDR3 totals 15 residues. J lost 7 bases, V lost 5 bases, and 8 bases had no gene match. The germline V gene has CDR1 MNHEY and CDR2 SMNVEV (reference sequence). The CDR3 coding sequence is TGTGCCAGCAGTGCGTTGGGACTAGCGCAGAATGAGCAGTTCTTC. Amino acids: CASSALGLAQNEQFF.

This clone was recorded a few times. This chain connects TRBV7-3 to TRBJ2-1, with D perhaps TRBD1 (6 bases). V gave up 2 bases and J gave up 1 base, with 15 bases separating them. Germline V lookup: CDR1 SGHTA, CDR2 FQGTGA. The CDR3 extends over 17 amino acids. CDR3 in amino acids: CASSLHQGKGSYNEQFF. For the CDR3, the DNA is TGTGCCAGCAGCTTACATCAGGGGAAAGGGTCCTACAATGAGCAGTTCTTC.

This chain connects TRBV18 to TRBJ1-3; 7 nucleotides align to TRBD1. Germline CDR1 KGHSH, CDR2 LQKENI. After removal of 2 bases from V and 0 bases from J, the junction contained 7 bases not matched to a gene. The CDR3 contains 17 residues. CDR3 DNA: TGTGCCAGCTCACCAATTGCAGGGGGGCTCTCTGGAAACACCATATATTTT. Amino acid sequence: CASSPIAGGLSGNTIYF.

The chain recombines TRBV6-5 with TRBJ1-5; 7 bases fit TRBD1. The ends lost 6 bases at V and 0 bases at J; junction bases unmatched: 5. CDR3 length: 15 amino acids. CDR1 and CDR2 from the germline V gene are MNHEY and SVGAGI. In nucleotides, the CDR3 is TGTGCCAGCAGAGGGGGCAGGAATAGCAATCAGCCCCAGCATTTT. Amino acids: CASRGGRNSNQPQHF.

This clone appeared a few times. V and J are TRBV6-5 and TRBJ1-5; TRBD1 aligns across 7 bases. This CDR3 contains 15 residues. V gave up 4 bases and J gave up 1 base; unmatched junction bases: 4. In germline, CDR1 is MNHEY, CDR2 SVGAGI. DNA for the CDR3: TGTGCCAGCAGTTCGGACAGGAGGAGCAATCAGCCCCAGCATTTT. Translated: CASSSDRRSNQPQHF.